The 14 T cell receptor beta chains below come from one sample, sequenced in a study of T cells in Graves' hyperthyroidism and ophthalmopathy. Amplification of TCR beta CDR3 regions was performed using RNA transcripts as template. First-round RT-PCR with HTBI primers amplified the TCR CDR3 region. One entry per CDR3 protein, called by TCRdb with MiXCR from the multiplex PCR reads. The sample records under 600,000 distinct CDR3 sequences, around 15% being singletons. Sequencing was done on a sample of blood. Receptor source: a woman aged 40 to 49 with Graves' ophthalmopathy.

This clonotype was seen a handful of times. An end of the junction does not agree with germline; a read error may underlie this. The chain couples TRBV13 to TRBJ2-1; 8 positions agree with TRBD2. This CDR3 has 16 residues. The germline CDR1 and CDR2 sequences are PRHDT and FYEKMQ (reference sequence). CDR3 coding DNA: TGTGCCAGCAGCCTAGGGGGACTAGGCCCTGGCAATGAGCAGTTCTTC. Its protein product is CASSLGGLGPGNEQFF. The whole variable domain, remainder taken from reference TRBV13 and TRBJ2-1, is AAGVIQSPRHLIKEKRETATLKCYPIPRHDTVYWYQQGPGQDPQFLISFYEKMQSDKGSIPDRFSAQQFSDYHSELNMSSLELGDSALYFCASSLGGLGPGNEQFFGPGTRLTVL.

This chain links TRBV7-2 with TRBJ1-2; D is ambiguous. This CDR3 has 13 residues. The V end lost 4 bases, the J end lost 6 bases, and 12 bases lay between the germline ends. The germline V gene has CDR1 SGHTA and CDR2 FQGNSA. The CDR3 DNA follows: TGTGCCAGCAGCTCGGCGCCCTTGGATGGCTACACCTTC. Protein sequence: CASSSAPLDGYTF.

Turning to this clonotype: At one of its ends the junction is not consistent with the germline gene, which may arise from a read error. The chain carries TRBV2 and TRBJ2-7; 7 positions match TRBD1. The CDR3 spans 13 residues. CDR1 is SNHLY and CDR2 is FYNNEI in the germline V gene. In DNA form, the CDR3 reads TGTGCCAGCAGTTCCGTCAGGGGGAACCCTCTGCCCTTC. Amino acids: CASSSVRGNPLPF.

This chain links TRBV4-1 with TRBJ1-2; a weak D match, TRBD1 (6 bases). Germline CDR1 and CDR2: MGHRA and YSYEKL. The CDR3 runs to 15 residues. V was trimmed by 4 bases and J by 4 bases, leaving 16 bases between them. CDR3 in amino acids: CASSPRDTSVYGYTF. The CDR3 region has the DNA TGCGCCAGCAGCCCCCGGGACACGAGCGTCTATGGCTACACCTTC.

This clonotype was found many times. This chain connects TRBV27 to TRBJ2-5; D tentatively reads TRBD1 or TRBD2 (6 bases each). The V gene lost 3 bases and the J gene lost 5 bases, with 19 bases spanning the gap. The CDR3 covers 16 residues. Germline values: CDR1 MNHEY, CDR2 SMNVEV (reference sequence). CDR3 nucleotide sequence: TGTGCCAGCAGTTTTGGTCGGGGGTCAGGGGTTGAGACCCAGTACTTC. Its translation is CASSFGRGSGVETQYF.

This chain connects TRBV5-5 to TRBJ2-5; D is perhaps TRBD1 or TRBD2 (5 bases each). In germline, CDR1 is SGHKS, CDR2 YYEKEE (reference sequence). The CDR3 consists of 17 residues. The V and J ends lost 5 bases and 3 bases respectively, with 23 bases between them. The CDR3 region is CASRSSARRQGEETQYF. As DNA, the CDR3 is TGTGCCAGCAGATCATCCGCTAGGCGGCAGGGAGAAGAGACCCAGTACTTC.

There are a few counts of this clonotype. This chain links TRBV20-1 with TRBJ2-1; possibly TRBD1 for D (5 bases). V lost 3 bases, J lost 8 bases, and 20 bases lay in between. The CDR3 consists of 15 residues. Germline V gene sequence: CDR1 DFQATT, CDR2 SNEGSKA (reference sequence). The CDR3 is CSASVAALGPDEQFF. For the CDR3, the DNA is TGCAGTGCTAGTGTGGCAGCATTGGGGCCCGATGAGCAGTTCTTC.

This clonotype appeared a few times. V gene TRBV5-6 combines with J gene TRBJ1-5, with 10 bases matching TRBD1. The CDR3 covers 14 residues. J was trimmed by 7 bases and V by 4 bases; bases with no gene match: 5. Per the germline V gene, CDR1 is SGHDT and CDR2 is YYEEEE. CDR3 coding DNA: TGTGCCAGCAGCAAGACAGGGGGCGAGCAGCCCCAGCATTTT. Translated, it gives CASSKTGGEQPQHF. The whole variable domain, filled in from reference TRBV5-6 and TRBJ1-5, reads DAGVTQSPTHLIKTRGQQVTLRCSPKSGHDTVSWYQQALGQGPQFIFQYYEEEERQRGNFPDRFSGHQFPNYSSELNVNALLLGDSALYLCASSKTGGEQPQHFGDGTRLSIL.

This clonotype was recorded at least ten times. This chain uses TRBV7-2 with TRBJ2-5; D is ambiguous. V shed 0 bases and J shed 9 bases, with 20 bases lying between them. The CDR3 runs to 16 residues. Germline V CDR1 and CDR2: SGHTA, FQGNSA. The CDR3 coding sequence is TGTGCCAGCAGCTTAGCGGCTGTCAGTGGTTTGGTGCCCCAGTACTTC. Translated: CASSLAAVSGLVPQYF.

The table lists this clonotype with many counts. The V and J genes are TRBV7-9 and TRBJ2-7; the D is unclear. Trimming removed 1 base from V and 6 bases from J, with 10 bases in between. The CDR3 spans 13 residues. Germline V gene sequence: CDR1 SEHNR, CDR2 FQNEAQ (reference sequence). In DNA, the CDR3 is TGTGCCAGCAGCTTAGACAGCCCCGCCGAGCAGTACTTC. Its translation is CASSLDSPAEQYF.

This clonotype has a count of ten or more. The chain couples TRBV12-3 or TRBV12-4 to TRBJ2-7; no reliable D call. The ends were cut back, 4 bases at V and 6 bases at J, with 13 bases in the middle. This CDR3 comprises 13 residues. The CDR3 sequence: CASSYRIFAEQYF. The CDR3 coding sequence is TGTGCCAGCAGTTATCGCATTTTTGCCGAGCAGTACTTC.

The V and J genes are TRBV11-2 and TRBJ2-1, with D perhaps TRBD2 (5 bases). The CDR3 is made up of 16 amino acids. The germline V and J ends were trimmed by 4 bases and 3 bases, with 16 bases remaining between them. Per the germline V gene, CDR1 is SGHAT and CDR2 is FQNNGV. In DNA, the CDR3 is TGTGCCAGCAGCTCGGCGGGCCGGGCGCTCTACAATGAGCAGTTCTTC. It encodes CASSSAGRALYNEQFF.

This clonotype was seen repeatedly, ten times or more. The rearrangement uses TRBV2 and TRBJ1-1; D perhaps matches TRBD1 (5 bases). V lost 4 bases, J lost 6 bases, and 18 bases lay in between. The CDR3 has 15 amino acids. From germline, CDR1 is SNHLY and CDR2 FYNNEI. This chain's CDR3 is CASSVPQTVSSEAFF. For the CDR3, the DNA is TGTGCCAGCAGTGTTCCCCAGACAGTTTCCTCTGAAGCTTTCTTT.

This clonotype was picked up many times. This chain uses TRBV5-1 with TRBJ2-1; TRBD2 matches 8 bases. The germline V gene encodes CDR1 SGHRS and CDR2 YFSETQ. Germline trimming cut 3 bases from V and 4 bases from J; bases unmatched to any gene: 3. This CDR3 contains 14 residues. The CDR3 region has the DNA TGCGCCAGCAGCTCAAGACTAGCGTACAATGAGCAGTTCTTC. Protein product: CASSSRLAYNEQFF.